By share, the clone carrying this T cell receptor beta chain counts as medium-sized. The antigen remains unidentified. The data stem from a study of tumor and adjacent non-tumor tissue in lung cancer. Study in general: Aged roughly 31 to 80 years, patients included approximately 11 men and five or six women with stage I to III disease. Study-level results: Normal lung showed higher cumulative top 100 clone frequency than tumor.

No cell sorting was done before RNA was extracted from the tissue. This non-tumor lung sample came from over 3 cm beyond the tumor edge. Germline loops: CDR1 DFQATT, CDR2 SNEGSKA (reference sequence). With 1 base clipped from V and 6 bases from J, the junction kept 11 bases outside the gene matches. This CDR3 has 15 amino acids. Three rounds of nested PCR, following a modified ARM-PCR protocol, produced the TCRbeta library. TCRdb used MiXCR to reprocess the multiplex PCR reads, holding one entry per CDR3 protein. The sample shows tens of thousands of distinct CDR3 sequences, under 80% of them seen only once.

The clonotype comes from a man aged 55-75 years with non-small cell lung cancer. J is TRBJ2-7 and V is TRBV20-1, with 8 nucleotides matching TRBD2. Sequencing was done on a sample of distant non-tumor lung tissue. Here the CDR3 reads CSARVASGLMGEQYF. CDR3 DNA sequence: TGCAGTGCTAGAGTGGCTAGCGGGCTAATGGGCGAGCAGTACTTC.